A selection of T cell receptor beta chains follows, all from one sample in a study of shared clonotypes between healthy human individuals. The assay was immunoSEQ multiplex PCR, and TCRdb's table has in-frame clones only and misses some. Here the sample spans millions of clones, over 85% being singletons. Sequenced sample: naive CD4+ T cells sorted from blood. Receptor source: a man aged 18 to 35 in good health. The CDR3 runs from the conserved cysteine through the conserved F or W. A D gene is named only where the DNA matches it firmly. Part of the rows lack a size; the others show once, few, many or a class for expanded clones.

>TRBD1|once|TRBV9|TRBJ2-2
CASSATGGYNTGELFF
TGTGCCAGCAGCGCAACAGGGGGTTATAACACCGGGGAGCTGTTTTTT
>NA|NA|TRBV6-5|TRBJ2-2
CASSYSNRGTGELFF
TGTGCCAGCAGTTACTCGAATCGGGGCACCGGGGAGCTGTTTTTT
>NA|NA|TRBV10-2|TRBJ1-4
CASRRSTNEKLFF
TGCGCCAGCAGGAGATCAACTAATGAAAAACTGTTTTTT
>NA|NA|TRBV7-9|TRBJ1-1
CASSPTGDGAEAFF
TGTGCCAGCAGCCCTACGGGGGACGGTGCTGAAGCTTTCTTT
>NA|NA|TRBV7-2|TRBJ2-3
CASSLDYGPQNTQYF
TGTGCCAGCAGCTTAGATTACGGTCCACAGAATACGCAGTATTTT
>NA|NA|TRBV7-2|TRBJ2-3
CASKGGLSTDTQYF
TGTGCCAGCAAGGGAGGCCTCAGCACAGATACGCAGTATTTT
>TRBD1|NA|TRBV7-8|TRBJ1-1
CASSSRTGFAEAFF
TGTGCCAGCAGCTCTAGGACAGGCTTCGCTGAAGCTTTCTTT
>TRBD1|NA|TRBV28|TRBJ1-1
CASSSRTGEAFF
TGTGCCAGCAGTTCTAGGACAGGGGAAGCTTTCTTT
>NA|NA|TRBV6-5|TRBJ2-7
CASGQGGEQYF
TGTGCCAGCGGGCAGGGTGGAGAGCAGTACTTC
>TRBD1|NA|TRBV7-2|TRBJ2-3
CASSPRPGTGGADTQYF
TGTGCCAGCAGCCCCAGGCCCGGGACAGGGGGCGCAGATACGCAGTATTTT
>TRBD1|NA|TRBV5-1|TRBJ1-1
CASSLGQGFVNTEAFF
TGCGCCAGCAGCTTGGGACAGGGATTTGTGAACACTGAAGCTTTCTTT
>NA|NA|TRBV30|TRBJ1-1
CAWQGGMNTEAFF
TGTGCCTGGCAGGGTGGGATGAACACTGAAGCTTTCTTT
>NA|NA|TRBV6-1|TRBJ2-7
CASSEAGGTYEQYF
TGTGCCAGCAGTGAAGCTGGAGGGACCTACGAGCAGTACTTC
>NA|once|TRBV2|TRBJ2-5
CASGLIQETQYF
TGTGCCAGCGGACTCATCCAAGAGACCCAGTACTTC
>NA|NA|TRBV7-2|TRBJ1-4
CASSLVLITNEKLFF
TGTGCCAGCAGCTTAGTACTGATAACTAATGAAAAACTGTTTTTT
>NA|NA|TRBV5-1|TRBJ2-5
CASSPSGSETQYF
TGCGCCAGCAGCCCCTCGGGATCCGAGACCCAGTACTTC
>TRBD2|NA|TRBV9|TRBJ2-7
CASSAREGAIDEQYF
TGTGCCAGCAGCGCCAGGGAGGGAGCGATCGACGAGCAGTACTTC
>NA|NA|TRBV6-1|TRBJ2-3
CASGGTRATDTQYF
TGTGCCAGCGGGGGGACTCGAGCCACAGATACGCAGTATTTT
>NA|NA|TRBV7-9|TRBJ2-5
CASSQQAARWEETQYF
TGTGCCAGCAGCCAGCAAGCGGCCAGATGGGAAGAGACCCAGTACTTC
>NA|NA|TRBV11-2|TRBJ2-7
CASSLWAQDSYEQYF
TGTGCCAGCAGCTTGTGGGCCCAGGACTCCTACGAGCAGTACTTC
>NA|NA|TRBV27|TRBJ1-1
CASRLRGALDTEAFF
TGTGCCAGCAGACTTAGGGGGGCCTTGGACACTGAAGCTTTCTTT
>NA|NA|TRBV9|TRBJ2-3
CASSVGGRDTDTQYF
TGTGCCAGCAGCGTAGGTGGCAGGGACACAGATACGCAGTATTTT
>NA|once|TRBV5-1|TRBJ2-7
CASSLGYSRDDYEQYF
TGCGCCAGCAGCTTAGGGTATTCACGCGATGACTACGAGCAGTACTTC
>NA|NA|TRBV5-1|TRBJ2-5
CASSYYIASETQYF
TGCGCCAGCAGCTATTATATCGCCTCCGAGACCCAGTACTTC
>NA|NA|TRBV5-1|TRBJ2-2
CASSPLTGRELFF
TGCGCCAGCAGCCCCCTGACCGGACGGGAGCTGTTTTTT
>NA|NA|TRBV20-1|TRBJ1-1
CSAPDPFEAFF
TGCAGTGCTCCGGACCCCTTTGAAGCTTTCTTT
>NA|NA|TRBV6-6|TRBJ1-1
CASSYLNTEAFF
TGTGCCAGCAGTTACCTGAACACTGAAGCTTTCTTT
>NA|NA|TRBV18|TRBJ1-5
CASSPPMRGDQPQHF
TGTGCCAGCTCACCACCGATGAGGGGGGATCAGCCCCAGCATTTT
>TRBD2|NA|TRBV7-2|TRBJ2-5
CASSAQGLAGRETQYF
TGTGCCAGCAGCGCCCAGGGACTAGCGGGGAGAGAGACCCAGTACTTC
>NA|NA|TRBV6-1|TRBJ2-2
CASSEAPRELFF
TGTGCCAGCAGTGAAGCCCCCAGGGAGCTGTTTTTT
>NA|once|TRBV5-7|TRBJ2-7
CASSVGGTFRSSYEQYF
TGTGCCAGCAGCGTAGGAGGGACATTCAGGAGCTCCTACGAGCAGTACTTC
>NA|NA|TRBV9|TRBJ1-6
CASSVEGTGTPLHF
TGTGCCAGCAGCGTAGAAGGGACGGGTACTCCCCTCCACTTT
>NA|NA|TRBV5-6|TRBJ1-2
CASSLGDGGYGYTF
TGTGCCAGCAGCTTGGGTGATGGGGGCTATGGCTACACCTTC
>NA|NA|TRBV5-1|TRBJ2-7
CASSLGPPGAEGYEQYF
TGCGCCAGCAGCTTGGGCCCTCCGGGGGCGGAGGGCTACGAGCAGTACTTC
>NA|once|TRBV30|TRBJ2-7
CAWSRAGPWDEQYF
TGTGCCTGGAGTAGGGCGGGGCCGTGGGACGAGCAGTACTTC
>NA|NA|TRBV15|TRBJ1-5
CATSGDAGNQPQHF
TGTGCCACCAGCGGGGACGCTGGTAATCAGCCCCAGCATTTT
>TRBD1|once|TRBV7-9|TRBJ1-5
CASSFQGEGNQPQHF
TGTGCCAGCAGCTTCCAGGGGGAGGGCAATCAGCCCCAGCATTTT